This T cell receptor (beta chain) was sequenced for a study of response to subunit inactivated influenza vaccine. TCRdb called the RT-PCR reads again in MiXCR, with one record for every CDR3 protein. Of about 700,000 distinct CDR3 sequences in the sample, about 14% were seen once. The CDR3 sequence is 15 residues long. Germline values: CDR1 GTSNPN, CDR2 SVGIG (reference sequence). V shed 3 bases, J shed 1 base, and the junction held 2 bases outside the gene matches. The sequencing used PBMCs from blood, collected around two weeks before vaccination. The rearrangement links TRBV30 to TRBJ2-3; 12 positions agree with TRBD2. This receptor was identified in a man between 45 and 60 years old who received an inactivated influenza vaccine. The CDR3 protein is CAWSGLAGRTDTQYF. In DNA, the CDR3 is TGTGCCTGGAGCGGACTAGCGGGACGCACAGATACGCAGTATTTT.